The clone carrying this T cell receptor (beta chain) was recorded a few times. Its target is unknown. The sample comes from a study of CD8+ T cells in alopecia areata. Study-wide findings and caveats: Lesional scalp, especially alopecia totalis/universalis, showed higher clonality than normal scalp. In scalp, tofacitinib significantly decreased clonality and expanded CD8+ clones among the top 100.

The CDR3 totals 13 residues. Germline CDR1 SGHNT, CDR2 YYREEE (reference sequence). Regarding treatment: oral pan-JAK inhibitor, 5-10 mg twice daily. Extraction and reverse transcription of RNA yielded cDNA as the sequencing template. Using immunoSEQ multiplex PCR, the repertoire was profiled, and TCRdb retains in-frame clones only, with some absent. The table lists under 350,000 clones, more than 45% of them singletons. The sample consisted of CD4+ T cells sorted from blood, taken at week 24, from a patient treated with tofacitinib. The TCR comes from a human donor with alopecia areata. This chain joins TRBV5-4 and TRBJ2-7, with D possibly being TRBD1 (6 bases). The CDR3 reads CAVGGRGSYEQYF. The CDR3 DNA follows: TGTGCGGTGGGCGGCAGGGGTTCCTACGAGCAGTACTTC. The variable domain in full, completed from reference TRBV5-4 and TRBJ2-7, reads ETGVTQSPTHLIKTRGQQVTLRCSSQSGHNTVSWYQQALGQGPQFIFQYYREEENGRGNFPPRFSGLQFPNYSSELNVNALELDDSALYLCAVGGRGSYEQYFGPGTRLTVT.